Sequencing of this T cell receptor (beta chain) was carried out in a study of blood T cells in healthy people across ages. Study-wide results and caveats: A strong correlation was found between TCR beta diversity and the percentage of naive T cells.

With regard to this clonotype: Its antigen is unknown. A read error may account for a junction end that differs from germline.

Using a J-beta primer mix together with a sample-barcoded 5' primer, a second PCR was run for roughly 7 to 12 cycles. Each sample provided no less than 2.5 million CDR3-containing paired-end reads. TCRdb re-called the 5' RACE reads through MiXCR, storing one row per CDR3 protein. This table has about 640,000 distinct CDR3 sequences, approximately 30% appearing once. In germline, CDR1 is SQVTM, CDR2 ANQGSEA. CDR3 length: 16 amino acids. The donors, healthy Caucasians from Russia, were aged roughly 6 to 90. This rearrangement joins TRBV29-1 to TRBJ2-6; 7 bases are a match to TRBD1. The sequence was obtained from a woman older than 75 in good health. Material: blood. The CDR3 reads CSVGRGQSSGANVPTF. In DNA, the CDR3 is TGCAGCGTCGGACGGGGACAGTCCTCTGGGGCCAACGTCCCGACTTTC.